The T cell receptor beta chain under discussion was sequenced for a study of T cell responses to AZD1222 COVID-19 vaccine. This clone showed up just once. Its cognate antigen is unknown. Clones were sequenced by immunoSEQ multiplex PCR, and TCRdb holds only the in-frame ones, with some missing. Among roughly 200,000 clones, approximately 95% were seen once, and the ten largest hold around 0.96%. CDR3 length: 15 amino acids. Notes on the study in general: Clonal diversity was possibly underestimated, and white British individuals and females predominated among donors.

This TCR came from an adult who received the MenACWY meningococcal vaccine as a control. The specimen was peripheral blood, collected 28 days after the second dose of the MenACWY control vaccine. The rearrangement uses TRBV21-1 and TRBJ1-4. TRBV21-1 is annotated as a pseudogene. The CDR3 loop is CALSASGPTNEKLFF. In nucleotides, the CDR3 is TGTGCCCTGAGTGCTTCCGGGCCCACTAATGAAAAACTGTTTTTT.